This entry lists 13 T cell receptor beta chains sequenced from one sample in a study of blood T cell repertoires in COVID-19. The protocol was immunoSEQ multiplex PCR, while the TCRdb copy is restricted to in-frame clones and leaves out a portion. The table includes some 190,000 clones, approximately 84% detected once. Input material: peripheral blood. The receptor set was obtained from a woman aged 80 or over with acute or convalescent COVID-19.

The rearrangement uses TRBV18 and TRBJ2-6; D might be TRBD2 (6 bases). The germline V gene encodes CDR1 KGHSH and CDR2 LQKENI. The V and J ends lost 5 bases and 0 bases respectively, with 23 bases between them. This CDR3 has 20 amino acids. The CDR3 is CASSSVGGAGLHSGANVLTF. The DNA of the CDR3 is TGTGCCAGCTCATCCGTGGGGGGAGCAGGTTTACACTCTGGGGCCAACGTCCTGACTTTC.

The chain combines TRBV7-2 with TRBJ2-7; 8 bases match TRBD1. The CDR3 has 14 amino acids. V gave up 4 bases and J gave up 2 bases; unmatched junction bases: 4. Germline loops: CDR1 SGHTA, CDR2 FQGNSA. The CDR3 is CASSWGQDPYEQYF. CDR3 DNA sequence: TGTGCCAGCAGCTGGGGACAGGACCCCTACGAGCAGTACTTC.

The CDR3 DNA reads TGTGCCAGCAGCTTCCTCCAAGCGGGAGCTGGGGAGCTGTTTTTT. Protein: CASSFLQAGAGELFF. The gene calls are TRBV7-6 and TRBJ2-2, with TRBD2 matching 8 bases. This CDR3 is built from 15 residues. V lost 3 bases and J lost 8; bases outside the gene matches: 8. Per the germline V gene, CDR1 is SGHVS and CDR2 is FNYEAQ.

The chain is built from TRBV7-2 and TRBJ2-7; D perhaps matches TRBD1 (5 bases). With 2 bases removed from V and 2 bases from J, the gap between germline ends came to 10 bases. This CDR3 has 14 residues. Germline V gene lookup returns CDR1 SGHTA and CDR2 FQGNSA. CDR3 nucleotide sequence: TGTGCCAGCAGCTTATGGCAGGGCACCTACGAGCAGTACTTC. Its protein is CASSLWQGTYEQYF.

The chain has TRBV7-6 and TRBJ2-3, with D possibly matching TRBD1 (6 bases). With 7 bases removed from V and 5 bases from J, the gap between germline ends came to 22 bases. In germline, CDR1 is SGHVS, CDR2 FNYEAQ. The CDR3 spans 16 residues. The CDR3 spells CASTFRARGLEDTQYF. CDR3 coding DNA: TGTGCCAGCACATTCCGGGCCAGGGGATTGGAAGATACGCAGTATTTT. The whole variable domain, filled in from reference TRBV7-6 and TRBJ2-3, reads GAGVSQSPRYKVTKRGQDVALRCDPISGHVSLYWYRQALGQGPEFLTYFNYEAQQDKSGLPNDRFSAERPEGSISTLTIQRTEQRDSAMYRCASTFRARGLEDTQYFGPGTRLTVL.

The rearrangement joins TRBV7-5 to TRBJ1-3; whether TRBD1, the table's D call, matches the DNA was not checked. TRBV7-5 is marked as a pseudogene. The CDR3 consists of 12 residues. CDR3 DNA: TGTGCCAGAAGTGACAGGGGACACACCATATATTTT. Its protein is CARSDRGHTIYF.

This clone has a handful of counts. The chain recombines TRBV7-2 with TRBJ2-2; TRBD2 might be the D (6 bases). V dropped 5 bases and J dropped 8 bases, with 21 bases sitting between them. The germline V gene encodes CDR1 SGHTA and CDR2 FQGNSA. This CDR3 spans 16 amino acids. CDR3 sequence: CASSTWTVQAGGELFF. The CDR3, as DNA: TGTGCCAGCAGCACCTGGACGGTACAGGCGGGGGGGGAGCTGTTTTTT.

This chain uses TRBV7-9 with TRBJ1-6, with 9 bases fitting TRBD1. The V gene end was trimmed by 5 bases and the J gene end by 9 bases; junction bases not matched to a gene: 5. Germline V gene sequence: CDR1 SEHNR, CDR2 FQNEAQ (reference sequence). The CDR3 has 14 residues. The CDR3 loop is CASSTRQGGSPLHF. The CDR3 DNA sequence: TGTGCCAGCAGCACCCGACAGGGGGGTTCACCCCTCCACTTT.

The chain couples TRBV28 to TRBJ1-5; 10 bases map to TRBD1. CDR3 length: 15 residues. Per germline, CDR1 MDHEN and CDR2 SYDVKM. With V trimmed by 7 bases and J by 6 bases, 9 bases remained unmatched. The CDR3 bases are TGTGCCAGCAATCGTGACGGGACAGGGGTTCAGCCCCAGCATTTT. Its translation is CASNRDGTGVQPQHF.

The chain carries TRBV20-1 and TRBJ1-1; D gene uncertain. Germline V CDR1 and CDR2: DFQATT, SNEGSKA (reference sequence). Trimming removed 5 bases at V and 3 bases at J, with 7 bases between. The CDR3 length is 11 residues. The CDR3 sequence: CSASPDTEAFF. The CDR3 coding sequence is TGCAGTGCTTCCCCTGACACTGAAGCTTTCTTT.

V gene TRBV7-2 combines with J gene TRBJ2-7, with 9 positions matching TRBD1. V dropped 3 bases and J dropped 7; count of bases not matched to a gene: 7. Germline V gives CDR1 SGHTA, CDR2 FQGNSA. CDR3 length: 14 amino acids. The CDR3 DNA reads TGTGCCAGCAGCTTCGGGACAGGGCCTACGGAGCAGTACTTC. Protein: CASSFGTGPTEQYF.

In DNA, the CDR3 is TGTGCCAGCAGGGAGGGTCTAAGTCATTTGTACGAGCAGTACTTC. Protein sequence: CASREGLSHLYEQYF. V is TRBV27 and J is TRBJ2-7, with a weak D call TRBD2 (6 bases). Germline V gene sequence: CDR1 MNHEY, CDR2 SMNVEV (reference sequence). Trimming removed 6 bases at V and 4 bases at J, with 19 bases between. The CDR3 length is 15 residues.

This clone was recorded only once. This rearrangement joins TRBV20-1 to TRBJ1-5; 8 bases line up with TRBD1. Per germline, CDR1 DFQATT and CDR2 SNEGSKA (reference sequence). Trimming cost V 3 bases and J 0 bases; bases outside gene matches: 13. The CDR3 runs to 18 residues. The CDR3 loop is CSASNQAGGTYSNQPQHF. The CDR3 bases are TGCAGTGCTAGTAATCAGGCAGGGGGCACTTATAGCAATCAGCCCCAGCATTTT.